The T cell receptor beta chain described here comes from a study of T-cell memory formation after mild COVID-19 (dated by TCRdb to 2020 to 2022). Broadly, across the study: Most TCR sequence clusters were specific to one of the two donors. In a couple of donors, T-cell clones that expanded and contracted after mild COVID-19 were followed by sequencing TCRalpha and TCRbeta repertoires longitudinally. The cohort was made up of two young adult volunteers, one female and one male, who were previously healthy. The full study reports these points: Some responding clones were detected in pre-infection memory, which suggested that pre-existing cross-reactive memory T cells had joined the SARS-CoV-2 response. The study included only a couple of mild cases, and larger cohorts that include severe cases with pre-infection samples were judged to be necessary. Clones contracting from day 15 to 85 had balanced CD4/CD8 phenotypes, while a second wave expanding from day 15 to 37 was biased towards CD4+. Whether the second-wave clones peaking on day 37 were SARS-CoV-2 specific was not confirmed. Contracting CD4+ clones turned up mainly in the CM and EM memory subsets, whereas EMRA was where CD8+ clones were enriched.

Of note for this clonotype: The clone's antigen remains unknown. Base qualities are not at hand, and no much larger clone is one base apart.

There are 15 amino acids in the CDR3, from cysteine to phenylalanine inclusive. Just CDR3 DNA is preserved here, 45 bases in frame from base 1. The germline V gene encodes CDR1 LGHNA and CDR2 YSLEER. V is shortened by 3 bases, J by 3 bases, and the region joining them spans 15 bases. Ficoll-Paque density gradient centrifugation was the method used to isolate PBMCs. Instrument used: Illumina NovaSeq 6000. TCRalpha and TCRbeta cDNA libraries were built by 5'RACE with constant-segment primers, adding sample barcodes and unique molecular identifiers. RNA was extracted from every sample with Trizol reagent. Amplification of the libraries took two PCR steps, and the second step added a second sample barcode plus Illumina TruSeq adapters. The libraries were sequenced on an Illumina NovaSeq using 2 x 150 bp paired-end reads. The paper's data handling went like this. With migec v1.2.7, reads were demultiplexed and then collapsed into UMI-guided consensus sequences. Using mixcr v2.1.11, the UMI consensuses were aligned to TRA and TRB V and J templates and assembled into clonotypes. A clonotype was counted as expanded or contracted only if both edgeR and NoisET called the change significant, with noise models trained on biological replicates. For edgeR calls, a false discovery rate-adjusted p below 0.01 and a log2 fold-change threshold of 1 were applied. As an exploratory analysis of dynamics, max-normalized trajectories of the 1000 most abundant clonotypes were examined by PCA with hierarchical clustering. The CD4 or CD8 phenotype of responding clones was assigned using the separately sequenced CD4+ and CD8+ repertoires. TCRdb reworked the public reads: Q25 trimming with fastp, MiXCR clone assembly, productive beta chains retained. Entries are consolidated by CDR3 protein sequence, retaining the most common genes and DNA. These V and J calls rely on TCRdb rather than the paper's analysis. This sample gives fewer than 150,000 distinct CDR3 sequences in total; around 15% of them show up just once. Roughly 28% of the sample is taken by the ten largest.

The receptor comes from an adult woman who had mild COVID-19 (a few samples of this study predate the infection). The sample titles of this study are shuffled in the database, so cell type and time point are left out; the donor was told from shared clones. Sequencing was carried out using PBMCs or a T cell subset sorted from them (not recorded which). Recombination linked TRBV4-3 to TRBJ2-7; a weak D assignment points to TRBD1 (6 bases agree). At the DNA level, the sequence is TGCGCCAGCAGCCACTCTACGGGACAAGTCTACGAGCAGTACTTC. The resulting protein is CASSHSTGQVYEQYF.